This T cell receptor beta chain was obtained from a study of blood T cells in healthy people across ages. Germline V CDR1 and CDR2: SNHLY, FYNNEI. The CDR3 sequence is 14 residues long. The V segment lost 4 bases and the J segment 2 bases; nucleotides outside the gene matches: 4. With a J-beta primer mix and a sample-barcoded 5' primer, a second PCR ran about 7 to 12 cycles. Using its own MiXCR run on the 5' RACE reads, TCRdb lists one record per CDR3 protein. This sample has more than 1.4 million distinct CDR3 sequences, with 35% to 45% found just once. As concerns this clonotype: Since a much larger clone is just one base distant, this may be a read error.

The receptor was isolated from a woman between 18 and 29 years old in good health. The sequencing sample was made of blood. The rearrangement uses TRBV2 and TRBJ2-7; 8 positions match TRBD1. CDR3 in DNA: TGTGCCAGCAGTGGGGCACAGGGGGCCTACGAGCAGTACTTC. Its protein product is CASSGAQGAYEQYF.